This record looks at one T cell receptor beta chain sequence and its context. Its antigen is still unknown. Time point here: week 47, end of study. Vaccination comprised doses that each held 300 ug of mutant IDH1 20-mer peptide, plus topical imiquimod. Patients had eight vaccinations, in weeks 1, 3, 5, 7, 11, 15, 19 and 23. This sample was taken from a study of a mutant IDH1 vaccine in newly diagnosed glioma. Study-level information: Patients' prior therapy spanned radiotherapy, temozolomide, or both; most underwent both. General study points: Immune responses arising from the vaccine appeared in approximately 93% of patients.

Generated by immunoSEQ multiplex PCR, the TCRdb table keeps only in-frame clones and is missing some. The sample records over 30,000 clones, 75% to 95% being singletons. The sequence derives from a woman in her thirties or forties with glioma. Sequencing used PBMCs, obtained from a glioma patient whose treatment included an IDH1 peptide vaccine.

The CDR3 is CASRDTVTNYGYTF. CDR3 DNA: TGCGCCAGCAGGGATACGGTGACTAACTATGGCTACACCTTC. The V gene is TRBV5-1, the J gene TRBJ1-2; D ambiguous. The CDR3 consists of 14 residues. Trimming stripped 5 bases from V and 0 bases from J, with 11 bases between. CDR1 SGHRS and CDR2 YFSETQ come from the germline V gene.